The entry that follows covers one T cell receptor beta chain sequence. The target of this receptor is not known. There are no base qualities to consult, and no much larger clone falls within one base. RNA was extracted from bulk unsorted tissue and checked for quality with a NanoDrop ND-1000 and an Agilent 2100. Donors were newly diagnosed lung cancer patients admitted for thoracic surgery in China between August and November 2014, without prior chemotherapy. Anyone who had undergone radiotherapy or chemotherapy before, or who had another cancer at the same time, was left out of the study. Pieces of surgical tissue measuring about 1-2.1 cm3 were kept in RNAlater solution and held at -80 degrees C until needed. The source of the sample is a study of tumor and adjacent non-tumor tissue in lung cancer listed by TCRdb under 2018. Regarding the research as a whole: By cancer type, the cohort comprised 12 adenocarcinoma patients, 2 squamous cell carcinoma patients and 1 small cell lung cancer patient. Ages among the approximately 15 patients ranged from about 31 to 85 years, there were approximately 10 men and 5 women, and disease was at TNM stage I to III. Sequencing generated a total of 125,075,908 productive TCRbeta reads, averaging around 4.2 million reads per sample. Bulk TCRbeta repertoires were compared between lung tumor tissue and matched distant non-tumor lung tissue obtained from fewer than 16 lung cancer patients. TCRbeta CDR3 sequencing was performed on fewer than 35 paired specimens, with one tumor sample and one normal lung sample collected per patient.

V and J lose 6 bases and 2 bases, and a span of 11 bases separates them. Reading the germline V gene (reference sequence) gives CDR1 DFQATT and CDR2 SNEGSKA. The CDR3 goes from the cysteine to the phenylalanine over 14 residues. CDR3 DNA is the only sequence kept; it has 42 bases, read in frame from the first base. The research as a whole found: Peripheral blood was not sequenced, so blood TCRbeta repertoires were not examined in the lung cancer patients of the study. The top 100 clones made up a significantly larger cumulative share of the repertoire in normal lung than in tumor tissue. TCR diversity was significantly higher in younger patients, and greater tumor TCR diversity was associated with shorter overall survival and shorter disease-free survival. The cohort had only 15 patients, and the authors noted that larger samples and more detailed clinical data are needed. Neither the sequencing platform nor unique molecular identifiers are mentioned in the methods. TCR diversity (inverse Simpson) was significantly higher in tumor than in normal lung tissue (431.37 vs 166.20, P = 0.0075, Mann-Whitney U test).

Library preparation employed multiplex PCR. Sequencer: Illumina HiSeq 2500. Following protocols modified from ARM-PCR, the researchers constructed TCRbeta libraries through three rounds of nested PCR with primers (Table S4). PCR products of 200-500 bp were gel-excised and purified with the QIAquick gel extraction kit before sequencing. The original methods were these. Trimmomatic was used to clean the reads, FLASH merged the cleaned reads into complete CDR3 sequences, and MiTCR assigned the sequences to V(D)J germline segments. VDJtools was used to compute clonal diversity as the inverse Simpson's index. A read counted as productive if the sequence was in-frame and lacked a premature stop codon. TCRdb passed the public sequencing reads through fastp at Q25 and MiXCR, retaining productive beta sequences. Rows are combined by CDR3 protein, so each entry shows the most common genes and DNA. These V and J calls originate from TCRdb's pipeline instead of the authors' own analysis. This sample has 200,000 or so distinct CDR3 sequences in its table, and about 76% of those were observed once. Under 30% of the sample is held by the ten biggest clonotypes.

The chain is assembled from TRBV20-1 and TRBJ2-6, with the identity of the D gene unclear. This receptor was taken from a man aged 55 to 70 with non-small cell lung cancer. The sequencing input was lung tumor tissue. This receptor carries the CDR3 CSAEHETGANVLTF. The DNA reads TGCAGTGCAGAACACGAGACTGGGGCCAACGTCCTGACTTTC.